This TCR beta chain was obtained from a study of CD8+ T cells in alopecia areata. This clone has a handful of counts. The antigen is not known. Findings of the study overall: Greater clonality was observed in lesional scalp samples, especially alopecia totalis/universalis, versus normal scalp.

RNA extraction was followed by reverse transcription into cDNA, which acted as the sequencing template. Clones were read by immunoSEQ multiplex PCR, and TCRdb kept only the in-frame ones, dropping some. Of around 250,000 clones in the sample, roughly two thirds are singletons; the top ten hold roughly 1.2%. Trimming removed 0 bases from V and 3 bases from J, with 13 bases in between. Germline lookup yields CDR1 GTSNPN and CDR2 SVGIG (reference sequence). The CDR3 consists of 15 residues. Researchers gathered lesional scalp punch biopsies and peripheral blood from patients with alopecia areata. A FACSAria was used to sort CD4+ and CD8+ T cells. These cells came from PBMCs.

J is TRBJ2-3 and V is TRBV30; TRBD2 is a possible D gene (5 bases). The material was CD4+ T cells sorted from blood, obtained at week 0. The source of this sequence is a human donor with alopecia areata. The DNA for the CDR3 is TGTGCCTGGAGTGTAAGTCTATCGGGAACAGATACGCAGTATTTT. It translates to CAWSVSLSGTDTQYF. The full variable domain, rest sourced from reference TRBV30 and TRBJ2-3, is SQTIHQWPATLVQPVGSPLSLECTVEGTSNPNLYWYRQAAGRGLQLLFYSVGIGQISSEVPQNLSASRPQDRQFILSSKKLLLSDSGFYLCAWSVSLSGTDTQYFGPGTRLTVL.